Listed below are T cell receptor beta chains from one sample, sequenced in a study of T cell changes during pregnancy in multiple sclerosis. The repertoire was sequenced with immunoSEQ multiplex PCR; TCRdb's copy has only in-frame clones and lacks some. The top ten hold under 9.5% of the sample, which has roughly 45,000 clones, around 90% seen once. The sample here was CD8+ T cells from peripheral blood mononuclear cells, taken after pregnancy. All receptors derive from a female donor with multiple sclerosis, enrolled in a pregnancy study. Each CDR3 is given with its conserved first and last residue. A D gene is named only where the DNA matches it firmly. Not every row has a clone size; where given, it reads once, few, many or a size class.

CDR3: CASSQDFRGTGELFF
DNA: TGTGCCAGCAGCCAGGACTTCCGGGGTACCGGGGAGCTGTTTTTT
V: TRBV14
length: 15
size: NA
J: TRBJ2-2
D: NA

CDR3: CASSYTGTGRELFF
DNA: TGTGCCAGCAGTTACACCGGGACAGGGCGGGAGCTGTTTTTT
V: TRBV6-5
length: 14
size: NA
J: TRBJ2-2
D: TRBD1

CDR3: CASSYFSYEQYF
DNA: TGTGCCAGCAGTTACTTCAGCTACGAGCAGTACTTC
V: TRBV6-5
length: 12
size: NA
J: TRBJ2-7
D: NA

CDR3: CASSFFDGTGFNEQFF
DNA: TGCGCCAGCAGCTTCTTTGACGGGACAGGTTTTAATGAGCAGTTCTTC
V: TRBV5-1
length: 16
size: NA
J: TRBJ2-1
D: TRBD1

CDR3: CASSQGQGYDYGYTF
DNA: TGTGCCAGCAGCCAAGGACAGGGGTATGACTATGGCTACACCTTC
V: TRBV5-6
length: 15
size: NA
J: TRBJ1-2
D: TRBD1

CDR3: CSVVSGGGNSYEQYF
DNA: TGCAGCGTAGTCTCAGGGGGCGGGAACTCCTACGAGCAGTACTTC
V: TRBV29-1
length: 15
size: NA
J: TRBJ2-7
D: TRBD1

CDR3: CASSLGTASFVNEQFF
DNA: TGTGCCAGCAGCTTGGGGACAGCCTCCTTTGTAAATGAGCAGTTCTTC
V: TRBV11-3
length: 16
size: NA
J: TRBJ2-1
D: TRBD1

CDR3: CASSYSPAGADGYTF
DNA: TGTGCCAGCAGTTACTCTCCGGCAGGGGCGGATGGCTACACCTTC
V: TRBV6-5
length: 15
size: NA
J: TRBJ1-2
D: NA

CDR3: CASSLQGAGTDTQYF
DNA: TGCGCCAGCAGCTTACAGGGGGCTGGCACAGATACGCAGTATTTT
V: TRBV5-1
length: 15
size: NA
J: TRBJ2-3
D: TRBD1

CDR3: CAISESVGLDTEAFF
DNA: TGTGCCATCAGTGAGTCGGTGGGGCTCGACACTGAAGCTTTCTTT
V: TRBV10-3
length: 15
size: NA
J: TRBJ1-1
D: NA

CDR3: CASSLQADYGYTF
DNA: TGTGCCAGCAGTTTACAGGCAGACTATGGCTACACCTTC
V: TRBV28
length: 13
size: NA
J: TRBJ1-2
D: NA

CDR3: CASSLGGGAMGETQYF
DNA: TGTGCCAGCAGCTTAGGTGGGGGGGCCATGGGAGAGACCCAGTACTTC
V: TRBV7-2
length: 16
size: NA
J: TRBJ2-5
D: NA

CDR3: CASSLVALRSSYNEQFF
DNA: TGTGCCAGCAGCTTGGTTGCCCTAAGAAGCTCCTACAATGAGCAGTTCTTC
V: TRBV5-5
length: 17
size: NA
J: TRBJ2-1
D: NA

CDR3: CATSRDILQGGSGNTIYF
DNA: TGTGCCACCAGCAGAGATATATTGCAGGGAGGAAGTGGAAACACCATATATTTT
V: TRBV15
length: 18
size: NA
J: TRBJ1-3
D: NA

CDR3: CSVDATGGGEKLFF
DNA: TGCAGCGTTGACGCTACAGGGGGAGGTGAAAAACTGTTTTTT
V: TRBV29-1
length: 14
size: NA
J: TRBJ1-4
D: TRBD1

CDR3: CASSVGEFPSSYEQYF
DNA: TGTGCCAGTAGTGTAGGGGAGTTCCCTAGCTCCTACGAGCAGTACTTC
V: TRBV19
length: 16
size: NA
J: TRBJ2-7
D: NA

CDR3: CASSGTGGGPPLHF
DNA: TGTGCCAGCAGCGGTACAGGGGGCGGGCCACCCCTCCACTTT
V: TRBV7-3
length: 14
size: NA
J: TRBJ1-6
D: TRBD1

CDR3: CAGLGGGGNTGELFF
DNA: TGCGCCGGCCTAGGGGGTGGCGGAAACACCGGGGAGCTGTTTTTT
V: TRBV4-1
length: 15
size: once
J: TRBJ2-2
D: NA

CDR3: CASSGVGASYNEQFF
DNA: TGTGCCAGCAGTGGAGTGGGGGCCTCCTACAATGAGCAGTTCTTC
V: TRBV27
length: 15
size: NA
J: TRBJ2-1
D: NA

CDR3: CASSYSFTSSYEQYF
DNA: TGTGCCAGCAGTTACTCGTTTACTAGCTCCTACGAGCAGTACTTC
V: TRBV6-5
length: 15
size: NA
J: TRBJ2-7
D: NA

CDR3: CASSFRLGAQETQYF
DNA: TGTGCCAGCAGCTTCCGGTTGGGAGCACAAGAGACCCAGTACTTC
V: TRBV11-2
length: 15
size: NA
J: TRBJ2-5
D: NA

CDR3: CSVEDPAGAPKGYTF
DNA: TGCAGCGTTGAAGATCCGGCAGGGGCCCCGAAGGGCTACACCTTC
V: TRBV29-1
length: 15
size: NA
J: TRBJ1-2
D: NA

CDR3: CASRPRGGVETQYF
DNA: TGTGCCAGCCGACCCCGGGGGGGTGTCGAGACCCAGTACTTC
V: TRBV13
length: 14
size: NA
J: TRBJ2-5
D: TRBD2

CDR3: CASSLALTSGRPHEQYF
DNA: TGCGCCAGCAGCTTGGCCCTGACTAGCGGGAGACCCCACGAGCAGTACTTC
V: TRBV5-1
length: 17
size: NA
J: TRBJ2-7
D: TRBD2